Listed below are T cell receptor beta chains from one sample, sequenced in a study of OX40 agonist ivuxolimab in advanced cancers. Repertoires were generated with immunoSEQ multiplex PCR, while TCRdb's copy carries only in-frame clones and drops some. The data show fewer than 90,000 clones, with 87% seen just once and about 1.3% held by the top ten. Sequencing used CD4+ or CD8+ T cells sorted from blood, obtained in a trial of the OX40 agonist ivuxolimab. The receptor set was obtained from an adult with an advanced solid tumor such as melanoma, head and neck, liver or kidney cancer. Both conserved end residues are part of each CDR3. The D gene is left open where the match is weak. Size values are once, few and many counts, or a class for expanded clones, and some rows have none.

J: TRBJ1-5; size: once; D: .; length: 15; V: TRBV6-5; DNA: TGTGCCAGCAGTAGGGGGGAGGGTGGCAATCAGCCCCAGCATTTT; CDR3: CASSRGEGGNQPQHF
J: TRBJ2-1; size: .; D: .; length: 16; V: TRBV6-1; DNA: TGTGCCAGCAGTGAAGTTGCGTGGAACTCCTACAATGAGCAGTTCTTC; CDR3: CASSEVAWNSYNEQFF
J: TRBJ1-2; size: .; D: TRBD1; length: 14; V: TRBV6-5; DNA: TGTGCCAGCAGTTACCCGGGACAGGACTATGGCTACACCTTC; CDR3: CASSYPGQDYGYTF
J: TRBJ1-2; size: .; D: .; length: 15; V: TRBV7-9; DNA: TGTGCCAGCAGCCCCACAAGTAAGGACGACCGGGGCTACACCTTC; CDR3: CASSPTSKDDRGYTF
J: TRBJ1-1; size: .; D: TRBD1; length: 16; V: TRBV2; DNA: TGTGCCAGCAGCGCCCTCCTCCAGGGGGTTGACACTGAAGCTTTCTTT; CDR3: CASSALLQGVDTEAFF
J: TRBJ1-1; size: few; D: .; length: 14; V: TRBV18; DNA: TGTGCCAGCTCACCCTCCCTGGCGAACACTGAAGCTTTCTTT; CDR3: CASSPSLANTEAFF
J: TRBJ1-4; size: .; D: TRBD1; length: 15; V: TRBV6-5; DNA: TGTGCCAGCAGTTACTCGGGACAGGGCTTAGAAAAACTGTTTTTT; CDR3: CASSYSGQGLEKLFF
J: TRBJ2-3; size: .; D: .; length: 11; V: TRBV2; DNA: TGTGCCAGCCTTTTGGCAGATACGCAGTATTTT; CDR3: CASLLADTQYF
J: TRBJ2-6; size: .; D: TRBD1; length: 17; V: TRBV19; DNA: TGTGCCAGTACCCACAAGACAGGGGGCGCTGGGGCCAACGTCCTGACTTTC; CDR3: CASTHKTGGAGANVLTF
J: TRBJ1-2; size: .; D: .; length: 12; V: TRBV2; DNA: TGTGCCAGCAGTGACGGATACTATGGCTACACCTTC; CDR3: CASSDGYYGYTF
J: TRBJ2-1; size: .; D: .; length: 12; V: TRBV11-2; DNA: TGTGCCAGCAGCCAACAGCGGTTGTGGCAGTTCTTC; CDR3: CASSQQRLWQFF
J: TRBJ1-1; size: .; D: .; length: 14; V: TRBV6-5; DNA: TGTGCCAGCAGTTACTCGGGAGGGAACACTGAAGCTTTCTTT; CDR3: CASSYSGGNTEAFF
J: TRBJ2-1; size: .; D: .; length: 14; V: TRBV6-1; DNA: TGTGCCAGCAGACAGACTCGCACCTACAATGAGCAGTTCTTC; CDR3: CASRQTRTYNEQFF
J: TRBJ2-4; size: .; D: .; length: 14; V: TRBV28; DNA: TGTGCCAGCAGTTCACAGATAGCCAAAAACATTCAGTACTTC; CDR3: CASSSQIAKNIQYF
J: TRBJ2-5; size: .; D: TRBD1; length: 13; V: TRBV6-5; DNA: TGTGCCAGTAGTCCAGACAGGGTGGAGACCCAGTACTTC; CDR3: CASSPDRVETQYF
J: TRBJ1-3; size: .; D: .; length: 14; V: TRBV19; DNA: TGTGCCAGTCACGTCGGATCGGCCGGAAACACCATATATTTT; CDR3: CASHVGSAGNTIYF
J: TRBJ1-2; size: .; D: .; length: 14; V: TRBV28; DNA: TGTGCCAGCAGTTTCACGCAGGTTCGCTATGGCTACACCTTC; CDR3: CASSFTQVRYGYTF
J: TRBJ2-7; size: .; D: TRBD1; length: 15; V: TRBV18; DNA: TGTGCCAGCTCACCACCGGGCAGGGGGACGGACGAGCAGTACTTC; CDR3: CASSPPGRGTDEQYF
J: TRBJ2-5; size: .; D: .; length: 10; V: TRBV2; DNA: TGTGCCAGCAGGGGGGGGACCCAGTACTTC; CDR3: CASRGGTQYF
J: TRBJ1-2; size: once; D: .; length: 12; V: TRBV6-6; DNA: TGTGCCAGCTCCGACAGCCTCTATGGCTACACCTTC; CDR3: CASSDSLYGYTF